Presented here are 15 T cell receptor beta chains from one specimen sequenced in a study of T-cell reconstitution after alpha-beta-depleted transplantation in children. Unique molecular identifiers were incorporated during preparation of the TCRbeta library. TCRdb reprocessed the PCR reads with MiXCR, giving one entry per CDR3 protein. The sample lists 300,000 or so distinct CDR3 sequences; around 9.6% were seen once. Sequences were derived from PBMCs from the stem cell graft donor, sampled from the stem cell graft. The receptors were sampled from a human donor who donated a stem cell graft to a child with SCID.

This clonotype appeared a few times. The chain combines TRBV3-1 with TRBJ1-5; D is ambiguous. CDR3 size: 13 residues. V lost 2 bases and J lost 7, with 9 bases in between. CDR1 and CDR2 from the germline V gene are LGHDT and YNNKEL (reference sequence). The CDR3 DNA is TGTGCCAGCAGCCAAACCCTGACGCAGCCCCAGCATTTT. Its protein product is CASSQTLTQPQHF.

This clonotype was seen more than once but under ten times. The chain has TRBV2 and TRBJ2-2, with TRBD2 identical over 12 bases. Germline V gene sequence: CDR1 SNHLY, CDR2 FYNNEI. This CDR3 has 16 amino acids. The trim removed 6 bases at V and 6 bases at J, leaving 8 bases unmatched. The CDR3 sequence is CASSSLAGGPSGELFF. CDR3 DNA sequence: TGTGCCAGCAGCTCCCTAGCGGGGGGGCCGTCCGGGGAGCTGTTTTTT.

This clonotype was observed a few times. The chain couples TRBV6-5 to TRBJ2-1, with TRBD1 matching 8 bases. The CDR3 length is 11 residues. The junction had 4 bases not matched to a gene; V was cut back by 7 bases and J by 11 bases. Germline-derived CDR1 and CDR2 are MNHEY and SVGAGI. CDR3 nucleotide sequence: TGTGCCAGCACTCAGGGGGCGAAGCAGTTCTTC. The encoded protein is CASTQGAKQFF.

CDR3 protein: CASSWGSPNEQFF. CDR3 DNA: TGTGCCAGCAGCTGGGGCTCCCCCAATGAGCAGTTCTTC. This chain connects TRBV7-2 to TRBJ2-1; a possible D gene is TRBD1 (5 bases). Germline loops: CDR1 SGHTA, CDR2 FQGNSA. The CDR3 loop spans 13 amino acids. The V gene lost 4 bases and the J gene lost 6 bases, with 10 bases spanning the gap.

This clonotype has only a few counts. The rearrangement links TRBV12-3 or TRBV12-4 to TRBJ1-1; TRBD1 is a possible D gene (6 bases). V lost 6 bases to trimming and J lost 4 bases, with 12 bases between them. This CDR3 has 13 amino acids. The chain's CDR3 is CASSVTGFTEAFF. DNA of the CDR3: TGTGCCAGCAGCGTAACAGGGTTCACTGAAGCTTTCTTT.

This clonotype was detected only a few times. The CDR3 coding sequence is TGCAGTGCTTCGACAGGGTTCGGTTCCGGGGAGCTGTTTTTT. It translates to CSASTGFGSGELFF. This chain joins TRBV20-1 and TRBJ2-2; 7 bases are shared with TRBD1. From germline, CDR1 is DFQATT and CDR2 SNEGSKA (reference sequence). CDR3 size: 14 residues. Trimming cost V 5 bases and J 6 bases; bases outside gene matches: 9.

This clonotype was detected a few times. The chain couples TRBV11-2 to TRBJ1-1; D is unclear. V was clipped by 3 bases and J by 10 bases, with 9 bases between them. The CDR3 is made up of 11 amino acids. CDR1 and CDR2 (germline): SGHAT, FQNNGV. CDR3 sequence reads: CASSLVDTAFF. The CDR3 bases are TGTGCCAGCAGCTTGGTGGATACAGCTTTCTTT.

The table lists this clonotype with a few counts. The chain couples TRBV10-2 to TRBJ2-2; D is unclear. The CDR3 is 14 amino acids. Germline V gene data show CDR1 as WSHSY and CDR2 as SAAADI. The V gene lost 4 bases and the J gene lost 4 bases, with 10 bases spanning the gap. CDR3 in DNA: TGCGCCAGCAGTGGATCTAGGGCCACCGGGGAGCTGTTTTTT. This encodes CASSGSRATGELFF.

V usage is TRBV3-1 and J usage is TRBJ1-1; D gene uncertain. This CDR3 is 16 amino acids long. Germline-derived CDR1 and CDR2 are LGHDT and YNNKEL (reference sequence). V was cut by 1 base and J by 4 bases, with 16 bases left in between. As DNA, the CDR3 is TGTGCCAGCAGCCAAGTCACGAGGGAAGTAAGCACTGAAGCTTTCTTT. It yields the protein CASSQVTREVSTEAFF.

This sequence joins TRBV12-5 and TRBJ2-3; D ambiguous. The CDR3 loop spans 12 amino acids. Germline V gives CDR1 LGHNT, CDR2 FRNRAP. The germline V and J ends were trimmed by 5 bases and 4 bases, with 7 bases remaining between them. CDR3 in DNA: TGTGCTAGTGGTCTTCTGTCAGATACGCAGTATTTT. The encoded protein is CASGLLSDTQYF.

Only a few counts were recorded for this clonotype. The gene calls are TRBV3-1 and TRBJ2-1; perhaps D is TRBD1 or TRBD2 (5 bases each). The CDR3 totals 17 residues. CDR1 is LGHDT, CDR2 YNNKEL, per germline (reference sequence). Trimming took off 1 base at V and 3 bases at J, with 16 bases between the two ends. CDR3 sequence (DNA): TGTGCCAGCAGCCAAGCCTCGAGGGGTCCCAGCTACAATGAGCAGTTCTTC. Amino acids: CASSQASRGPSYNEQFF.

This clonotype was found many times. V and J are TRBV10-3 and TRBJ2-1; D call uncertain. Looked up from germline, CDR1 is ENHRY and CDR2 is SYGVKD. With 4 bases removed from V and 5 bases from J, the gap between germline ends came to 18 bases. This CDR3 has 16 residues. The CDR3 sequence is CAISADLRVLDNEQFF. The CDR3 bases are TGTGCCATCAGTGCCGATCTCCGTGTTTTGGACAATGAGCAGTTCTTC.

This clonotype was observed at least ten times. The V and J genes are TRBV20-1 and TRBJ2-1; D is uncertain. This CDR3 is 14 amino acids long. CDR1 and CDR2 (germline): DFQATT, SNEGSKA (reference sequence). Trimming stripped 2 bases from V and 1 base from J, with 9 bases between. The CDR3 nucleotides read TGCAGTGCTAGACTGGCGGAGTCCTACAATGAGCAGTTCTTC. It encodes CSARLAESYNEQFF.

The chain joins TRBV20-1 to TRBJ1-5; TRBD1 agrees at 8 bases. There are 16 residues in the CDR3. Germline assignment: CDR1 DFQATT and CDR2 SNEGSKA (reference sequence). Unmatched junction bases numbered 9, after V lost 2 bases and J lost 3 bases. The CDR3 loop is CSARTRGTGPNQPQHF. The CDR3 DNA reads as TGCAGTGCTAGAACTAGGGGGACAGGTCCCAATCAGCCCCAGCATTTT.

This clonotype was seen a handful of times. V and J are TRBV29-1 and TRBJ2-7; D gene ambiguous. The germline V gene encodes CDR1 SQVTM and CDR2 ANQGSEA. The CDR3 spans 13 residues. The ends were cut back, 6 bases at V and 0 bases at J, with 12 bases in the middle. For the CDR3, the DNA is TGCAGCGTCGGAGAAGTGAGCTCCTACGAGCAGTACTTC. Amino acids: CSVGEVSSYEQYF.